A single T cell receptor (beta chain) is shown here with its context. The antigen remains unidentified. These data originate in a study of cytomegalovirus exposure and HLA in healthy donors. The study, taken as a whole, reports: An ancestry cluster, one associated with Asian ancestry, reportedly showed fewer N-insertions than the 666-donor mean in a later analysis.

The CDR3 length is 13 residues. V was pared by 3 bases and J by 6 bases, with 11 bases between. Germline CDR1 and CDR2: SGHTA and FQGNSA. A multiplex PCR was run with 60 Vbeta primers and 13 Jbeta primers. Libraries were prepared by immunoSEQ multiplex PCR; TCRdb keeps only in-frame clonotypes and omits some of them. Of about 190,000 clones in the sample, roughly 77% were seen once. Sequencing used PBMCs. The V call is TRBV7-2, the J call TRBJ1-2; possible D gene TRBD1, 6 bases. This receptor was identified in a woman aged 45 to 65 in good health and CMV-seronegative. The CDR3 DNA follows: TGTGCCAGCAGCTTTGTAGGACAGAATGGCTACACCTTC. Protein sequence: CASSFVGQNGYTF.